This T cell receptor (beta chain) was retrieved from a study of T cells in pancreatic ductal adenocarcinoma. Selected pancreatic ductal adenocarcinoma patients had undergone surgery without neoadjuvant therapy. Comments on this clone: Its specificity is unknown.

The CDR3 runs 15 residues. Looked up from germline, CDR1 is SGDLS and CDR2 is YYNGEE. The V gene end was trimmed by 3 bases and the J gene end by 1 base; junction bases not matched to a gene: 5. Overall study findings and caveats: Blood had more productive templates and roughly 8-fold more unique clonotypes than tumor. Mean clonality was approximately 0.11 in tumors and about 0.07 in blood, not significantly different. Enrichment of CD45RO+ effector over naive T cells in tumors may bias clonality. This surgical cohort overrepresents the minority presenting with early-stage disease.

The table came from immunoSEQ multiplex PCR; TCRdb's copy has only in-frame clones and leaves some out. The sample yields roughly 100,000 clones, more than 90% seen once. The sequencing sample was made of PBMCs. The TCR originated in a human donor with pancreatic ductal adenocarcinoma. The V call is TRBV9, the J call TRBJ2-3; 7 bases are a match to TRBD1. CDR3 residues: CASSATGVRTDTQYF. In DNA, the CDR3 is TGTGCCAGCAGCGCTACAGGGGTCCGCACAGATACGCAGTATTTT. Using reference TRBV9 and TRBJ2-3 for the parts outside the CDR3, the full variable domain is DSGVTQTPKHLITATGQRVTLRCSPRSGDLSVYWYQQSLDQGLQFLIQYYNGEERAKGNILERFSAQQFPDLHSELNLSSLELGDSALYFCASSATGVRTDTQYFGPGTRLTVL.